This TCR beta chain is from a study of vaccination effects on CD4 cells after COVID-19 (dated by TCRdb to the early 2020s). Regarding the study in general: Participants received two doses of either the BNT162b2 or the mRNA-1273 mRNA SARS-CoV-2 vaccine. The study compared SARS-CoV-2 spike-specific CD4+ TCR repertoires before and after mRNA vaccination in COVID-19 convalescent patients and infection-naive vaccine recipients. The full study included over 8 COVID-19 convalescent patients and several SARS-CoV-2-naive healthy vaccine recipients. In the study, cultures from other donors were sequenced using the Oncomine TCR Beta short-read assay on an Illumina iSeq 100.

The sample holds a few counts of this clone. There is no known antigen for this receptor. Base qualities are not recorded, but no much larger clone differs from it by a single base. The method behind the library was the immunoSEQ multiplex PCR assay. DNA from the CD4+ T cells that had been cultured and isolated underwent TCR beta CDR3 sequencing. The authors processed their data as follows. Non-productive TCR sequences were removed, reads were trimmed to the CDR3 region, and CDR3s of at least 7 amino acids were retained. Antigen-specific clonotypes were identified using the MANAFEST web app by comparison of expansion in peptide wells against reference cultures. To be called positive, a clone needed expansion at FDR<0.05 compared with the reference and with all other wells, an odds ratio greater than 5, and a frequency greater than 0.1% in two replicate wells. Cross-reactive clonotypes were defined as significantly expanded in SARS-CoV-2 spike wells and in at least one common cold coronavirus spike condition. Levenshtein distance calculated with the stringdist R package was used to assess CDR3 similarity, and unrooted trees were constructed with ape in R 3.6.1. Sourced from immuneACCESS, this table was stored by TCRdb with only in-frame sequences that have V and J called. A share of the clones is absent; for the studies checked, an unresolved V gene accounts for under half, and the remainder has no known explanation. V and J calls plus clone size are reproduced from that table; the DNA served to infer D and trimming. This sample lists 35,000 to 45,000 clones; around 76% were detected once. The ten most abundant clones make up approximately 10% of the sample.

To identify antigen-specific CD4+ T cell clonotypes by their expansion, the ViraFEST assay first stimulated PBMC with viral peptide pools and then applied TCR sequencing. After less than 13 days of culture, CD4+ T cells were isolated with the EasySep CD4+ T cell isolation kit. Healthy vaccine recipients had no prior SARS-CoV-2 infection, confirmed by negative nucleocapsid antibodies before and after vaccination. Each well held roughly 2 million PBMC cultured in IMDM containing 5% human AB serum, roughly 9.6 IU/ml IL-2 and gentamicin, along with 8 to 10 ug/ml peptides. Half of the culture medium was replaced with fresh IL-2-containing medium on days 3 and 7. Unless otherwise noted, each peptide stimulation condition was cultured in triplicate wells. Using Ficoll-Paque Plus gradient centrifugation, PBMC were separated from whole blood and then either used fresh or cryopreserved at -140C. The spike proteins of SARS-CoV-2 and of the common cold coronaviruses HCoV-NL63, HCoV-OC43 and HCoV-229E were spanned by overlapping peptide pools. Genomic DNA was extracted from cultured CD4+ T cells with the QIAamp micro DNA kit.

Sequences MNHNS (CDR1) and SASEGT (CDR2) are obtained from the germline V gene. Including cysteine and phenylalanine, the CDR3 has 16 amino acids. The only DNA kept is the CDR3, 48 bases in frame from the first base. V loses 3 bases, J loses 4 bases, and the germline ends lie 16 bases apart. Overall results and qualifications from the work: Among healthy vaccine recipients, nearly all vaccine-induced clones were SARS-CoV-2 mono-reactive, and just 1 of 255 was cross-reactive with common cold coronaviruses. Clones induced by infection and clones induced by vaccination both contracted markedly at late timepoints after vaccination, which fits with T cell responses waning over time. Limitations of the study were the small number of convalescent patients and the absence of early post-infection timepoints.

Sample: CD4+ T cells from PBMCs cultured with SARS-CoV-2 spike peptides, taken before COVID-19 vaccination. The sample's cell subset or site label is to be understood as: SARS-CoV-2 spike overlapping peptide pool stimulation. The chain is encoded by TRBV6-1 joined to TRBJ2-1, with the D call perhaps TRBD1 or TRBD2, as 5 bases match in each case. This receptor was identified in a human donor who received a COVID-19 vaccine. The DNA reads TGTGCCAGCAGTGAGTACGCTGAGGGACGGTACAATGAGCAGTTCTTC. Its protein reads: CASSEYAEGRYNEQFF.